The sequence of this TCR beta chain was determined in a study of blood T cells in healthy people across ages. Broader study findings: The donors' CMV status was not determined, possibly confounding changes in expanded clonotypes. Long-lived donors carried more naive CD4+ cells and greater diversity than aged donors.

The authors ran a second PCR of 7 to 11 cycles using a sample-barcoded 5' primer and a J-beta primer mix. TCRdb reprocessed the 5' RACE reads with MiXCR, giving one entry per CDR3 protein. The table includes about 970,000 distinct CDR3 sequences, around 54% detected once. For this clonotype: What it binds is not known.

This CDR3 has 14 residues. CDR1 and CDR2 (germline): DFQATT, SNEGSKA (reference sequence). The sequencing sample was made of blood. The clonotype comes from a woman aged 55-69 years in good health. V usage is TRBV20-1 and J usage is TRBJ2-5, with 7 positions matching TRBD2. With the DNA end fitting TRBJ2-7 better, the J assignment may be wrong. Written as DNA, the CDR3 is TGCAGTGCTAGGATCGCGGGAGAAAGATACGAGCAGTACTTC. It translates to CSARIAGERYEQYF.